This T cell receptor (beta chain) stems from a study of T cell repertoires in cytomegalovirus infection (dated by TCRdb to the late 2010s). Notes on the research overall: Donor HLA type was relevant to the analysis, because carriage of CMV infection together with the matching HLA type was indicated by public TCR beta signatures.

The CDR3 runs 13 residues from the cysteine to the phenylalanine. Of all the DNA, just the CDR3 is kept, 39 bases in frame from base 1. According to the germline V gene (reference sequence), CDR1 reads GTSNPN and CDR2 reads SVGIG. Trimming costs V 8 bases and J 0 bases, and their ends lie 8 bases apart. About this clonotype itself: The antigen this receptor binds is unknown. No much larger clonotype is one base removed from it; base qualities were not supplied.

The paper's findings and limits, for the study overall: In both this cohort and an independent roughly 350-donor cohort, the cumulative frequency of public TCR beta family members distinguished carriers of CMV infection plus the relevant HLA type. The ex vivo response was dominated by HLA-C-restricted CMV-specific TCR beta clonotypes, and the single most frequent clonotype in two of eight donors was supplied by these HLA-C-restricted clonotypes.

Sequencing relied on an Illumina HiSeq 1500. TCRdb reprocessed the public reads (quality trimming at Q25 with fastp, clone calling with MiXCR) and kept in-frame beta chains. Every CDR3 protein is listed once, alongside the most common genes and DNA of its rows. This sample gives 480,000 or so distinct CDR3 sequences in total; approximately 10% of them show up just once. Clones ranked in the top ten supply roughly a tenth of the sample. The chain was built from TRBV30 and TRBJ2-6, with the D segment identity uncertain. The receptor was derived from a human donor in good health (CMV status not recorded). Some clones in this sample may be carry-over from other donors' samples. Source material: PBMCs. The CDR3 here reads CALASSGANVLTF. Here is the DNA: TGTGCCCTCGCTAGCTCTGGGGCCAACGTCCTGACTTTC.